Only a few counts were recorded for the clone carrying this T cell receptor (beta chain). Its antigen is unknown. A J-beta primer mix and a sample-barcoded 5' primer were used in a second PCR of roughly 6 to 11 cycles. Each cDNA molecule was tagged by a template-switch adaptor with 12 random nucleotides. Each sample provided no less than 3 million CDR3-containing paired-end reads. MiXCR, applied by TCRdb to the 5' RACE reads, yields one record per CDR3 protein. The data hold some 1.8 million distinct CDR3 sequences, with about 39% observed a single time. Germline CDR1 MNHNY, CDR2 SVGAGI (reference sequence). The CDR3 is 16 amino acids. V lost 5 bases, J lost 3 bases, and 7 bases stayed unmatched. These data come from a study of blood T cells in healthy people across ages. Findings and caveats of the study: Roughly linear age-related decline in beta diversity appeared, significant by age 40. PBMCs went unsorted, and a conclusive naive versus antigen-experienced comparison was therefore prevented.

The source is a human donor in good health. What was sequenced was blood. The rearrangement joins TRBV6-6 to TRBJ1-4; TRBD1 aligns across 9 bases. CDR3 in amino acids: CASSTPDRGANEKLFF. In DNA form, the CDR3 reads TGTGCCAGCAGTACCCCCGACAGGGGGGCTAATGAAAAACTGTTTTTT.